The 5 T cell receptor beta chains presented below share a single source sample, sequenced in a study of blood T cells in healthy people across ages. The use of a sample-barcoded 5' primer and a J-beta primer mix characterized a second PCR of roughly 6 to 11 cycles. TCRdb called the 5' RACE reads again in MiXCR, with one record for every CDR3 protein. The sample contains 1,500,000 or so distinct CDR3 sequences, less than 45% of which appear only once. Sequenced: blood. The source is a young woman in good health.

This clonotype was counted between two and nine times. The chain combines TRBV10-3 with TRBJ1-5; D is unclear. Trimming took off 2 bases at V and 6 bases at J, with 8 bases between the two ends. In germline, CDR1 is ENHRY, CDR2 SYGVKD. The CDR3 sequence is 13 residues long. The CDR3 is CAISEAGRQPQHF. CDR3 nucleotide sequence: TGTGCCATCAGTGAGGCAGGCCGTCAGCCCCAGCATTTT.

The chain carries TRBV29-1 and TRBJ2-7; tentatively, D is TRBD1 (5 bases). Trimming pared 2 bases from V and 3 bases from J, leaving 11 bases between. Germline-derived CDR1 and CDR2 are SQVTM and ANQGSEA. This CDR3 contains 13 residues. In DNA form, the CDR3 reads TGCAGCGTTGAAATTGGACAAGGCTACGAGCAGTACTTC. As protein: CSVEIGQGYEQYF.

The chain has TRBV19 and TRBJ1-1; TRBD1 matches at 8 bases. CDR1 and CDR2 (germline): LNHDA, SQIVND (reference sequence). V gave up 4 bases and J gave up 5 bases; unmatched junction bases: 6. CDR3 length equals 14 residues. Here the CDR3 DNA reads TGTGCCAGTAGTAAGGACAGGGATGTAACTGAAGCTTTCTTT. Translation: CASSKDRDVTEAFF.

This chain joins TRBV4-1 and TRBJ2-4; D is possibly TRBD1 (6 bases). The V gene's germline CDR1 is MGHRA and CDR2 YSYEKL. The CDR3 runs to 16 residues. Trimming took 4 bases from V and 0 from J, leaving 13 bases between them. Written as DNA, the CDR3 is TGCGCCAGCAGCCGTCTGGGACAACTAGCCAAAAACATTCAGTACTTC. Translating gives CASSRLGQLAKNIQYF.

This chain connects TRBV29-1 to TRBJ2-7, with a possible D match to TRBD2 (5 bases). V dropped 3 bases and J dropped 7 bases, with 19 bases sitting between them. The CDR3 runs to 14 residues. Germline loops: CDR1 SQVTM, CDR2 ANQGSEA. The chain's CDR3 is CSVDGGPYYNEQYF. The CDR3 DNA reads as TGCAGCGTTGACGGCGGGCCATATTACAATGAGCAGTACTTC.